This T cell receptor beta chain was sequenced during a study of control samples from healthy donors and cancer patients (dated by TCRdb to about 2020). V and J lose 4 bases and 0 bases, and a span of 12 bases separates them. From a lookup of the germline V gene, CDR1 and CDR2 are SQVTM and ANQGSEA. The CDR3 contains 15 residues, cysteine and phenylalanine counted. Only CDR3 DNA remains: 45 bases, in frame from the first base. The library relied on the immunoSEQ multiplex PCR assay. Held by TCRdb, this immuneACCESS table contains in-frame sequences only and omits some clones. Under half of the omission traces to an unresolved V gene where checked; the cause of the rest is unknown. This sample comprises approximately 110,000 clones, approximately 91% of them detected only once. The ten largest clones represent 7.8% of the sample. This clone was observed a few times. The specificity of this receptor is unknown. Nothing much larger sits one base from this clone, and base qualities are not available.

The material sequenced was blood. The sequence was collected from a woman between 18 and 29 years old in good health. Recombination connected TRBV29-1 to TRBJ1-4; a weak D assignment points to TRBD1 (5 bases agree). The DNA sequence is TGCAGCGTTGCAGAAGGGACTGCAACTAATGAAAAACTGTTTTTT. Translated, this is CSVAEGTATNEKLFF.